The source of this T cell receptor (beta chain) is a study of blood T cells in healthy people across ages. About this clonotype itself: Its antigen remains unknown. One end of the junction is discordant with germline, which a read error may explain.

This CDR3 has 13 residues. In germline, CDR1 is SQVTM, CDR2 ANQGSEA. Primed by a sample-barcoded 5' primer and a J-beta primer mix, a second PCR proceeded for 7 to 11 cycles. Each cDNA molecule was tagged by a template-switch adaptor with 12 random nucleotides. All samples gave at least 2.5 million CDR3-containing paired-end reads. TCRdb itself ran the 5' RACE reads through MiXCR, one entry per CDR3 protein. Among 650,000 to 1,000,000 distinct CDR3 sequences, 30% to 45% were seen once, and the ten largest hold approximately 12%. Points from the study as a whole: The unknown donor CMV status may have confounded expanded clonotype changes. Relative to aged donors, long-lived donors carried more naive CD4+ cells and displayed higher diversity.

V gene TRBV29-1 combines with J gene TRBJ2-5; 8 bases match TRBD2. Sample: blood. This sequence was found in a man between 18 and 29 years old in good health. As DNA, the CDR3 is TGCGGCGTCGTTAGCGGGGAGGGGGAGACCCAGTACTTC. Its translation: CGVVSGEGETQYF.